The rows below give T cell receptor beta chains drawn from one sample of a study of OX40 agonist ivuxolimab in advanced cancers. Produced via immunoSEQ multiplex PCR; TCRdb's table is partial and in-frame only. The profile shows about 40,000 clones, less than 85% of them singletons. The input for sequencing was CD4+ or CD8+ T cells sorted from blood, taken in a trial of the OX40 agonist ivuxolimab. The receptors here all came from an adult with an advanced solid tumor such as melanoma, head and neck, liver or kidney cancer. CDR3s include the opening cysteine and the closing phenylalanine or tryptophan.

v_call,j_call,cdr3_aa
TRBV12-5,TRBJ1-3,CASGKDETGRRANTIYF
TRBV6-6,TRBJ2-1,CASSYASGGAYNEQFF
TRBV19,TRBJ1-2,CASSIGSNYGYTF
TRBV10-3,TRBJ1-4,CAISHGGNEKLFF
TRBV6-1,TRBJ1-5,CASSEARVLNQPQHF
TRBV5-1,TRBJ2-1,CASSLDSYNEQFF
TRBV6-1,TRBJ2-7,CASSEALSEADEQYF
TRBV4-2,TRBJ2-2,CASSQEIAANTGELFF
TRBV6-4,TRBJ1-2,CASSAAMTGVYGYTF
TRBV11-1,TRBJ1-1,CASSLPGRNTEAFF
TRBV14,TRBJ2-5,CASSRRQGALETQYF
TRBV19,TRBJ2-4,CASRPPEGGPTF
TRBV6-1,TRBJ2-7,CVSSMGPGSSYEQYF
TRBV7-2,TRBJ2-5,CASSLASGRGETQYF
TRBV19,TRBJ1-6,CASSSRGGSYNSPLHF
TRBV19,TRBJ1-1,CASTNINAATTEAFF
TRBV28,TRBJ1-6,CASIPSHDSPLHF
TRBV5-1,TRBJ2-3,CASSPGEGADTQYF
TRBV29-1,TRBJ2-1,CSITGLAGGNYNEQFF
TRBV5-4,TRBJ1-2,CASSLGISGNYGYTF
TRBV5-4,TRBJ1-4,CASSYDRSTNEKLFF
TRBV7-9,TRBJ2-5,CASSWTGRETQYF
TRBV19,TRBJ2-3,CASSYGLDRDTQYF